These T cell receptor beta chains were read from a single sample in a study of cytomegalovirus exposure and HLA in healthy donors. Profiling relied on immunoSEQ multiplex PCR, and the TCRdb table lists in-frame clones only, not all of them. The sample consists of around 110,000 clones, around 80% of them appearing once. The material sequenced was PBMCs. These receptors were collected from a woman between 18 and 30 years old in good health and CMV-seropositive. The CDR3 runs from the conserved cysteine through the conserved F or W.

CASSETGGTYEQYF	TRBV6-5
CASSLPRGGYEQYF	TRBV5-6
CASSLNPREGFSTDTQYF	TRBV7-3
CASSLADRVGEKLFF	TRBV7-9
CSAPREGGYSNQPQHF	TRBV29-1
CASSIRAGDHSGANVLTF	TRBV19
CASSGGQFTEAFF	TRBV6-5
CRGMVLAGGHWITDTQYF	TRBV29-1
CASSEQASISYNSPLHF	TRBV10-2
CASSTGGNGYTF	TRBV10-2
CASSLDPPSGSSYNEQFF	TRBV5-6
CASTSPVGNTIYF	TRBV6-5
CASSYGQDISGNTIYF	TRBV6-6
CASSLPTGSGQETQYF	TRBV5-1
CASTTRRGTEAFF	TRBV7-9
CASSGAEYQPQHF	TRBV2
CASSLHSGRPAYEQYF	TRBV19
CASSVDTGVSYEQYF	TRBV5-1
CASSGLAVSTDTQYF	TRBV11-2
CASSPNGENQETQYF	TRBV7-3
CASSKLAGEVNEQFF	TRBV2
CASSPLQQGAGGQPQHF	TRBV18
CASSGDIGNEQFF	TRBV5-1
CASSTRVSNEKLFF	TRBV6-6
CATNRAYNEKLFF	TRBV2
CASSDSDRATEAFF	TRBV6-4
CASSRTRGLGITQYF	TRBV27
CAWIAGSSYNSPLHF	TRBV30
CASRGDTGSEAFF	TRBV5-1
CASSYDRDEQYF	TRBV13
CATSREYEAGTGELFF	TRBV15
CASTRSGGAYEQYF	TRBV5-1
CASSITGASYEQYF	TRBV19
CASSLEAGDTYEQYF	TRBV11-2
CATSRGWDSRETQYF	TRBV15
CASSEDRANYGYTF	TRBV6-4
CASSIGTGDGYTF	TRBV7-2
CASSTKGAIEQYF	TRBV5-1
CASSFQGSSTEAFF	TRBV27
CASSHDGRDIHQPQHF	TRBV4-1
CAISESGRMNTEAFF	TRBV10-3
CASSLEGLDEQYF	TRBV5-6
CASSVEVGGTEAFF	TRBV9